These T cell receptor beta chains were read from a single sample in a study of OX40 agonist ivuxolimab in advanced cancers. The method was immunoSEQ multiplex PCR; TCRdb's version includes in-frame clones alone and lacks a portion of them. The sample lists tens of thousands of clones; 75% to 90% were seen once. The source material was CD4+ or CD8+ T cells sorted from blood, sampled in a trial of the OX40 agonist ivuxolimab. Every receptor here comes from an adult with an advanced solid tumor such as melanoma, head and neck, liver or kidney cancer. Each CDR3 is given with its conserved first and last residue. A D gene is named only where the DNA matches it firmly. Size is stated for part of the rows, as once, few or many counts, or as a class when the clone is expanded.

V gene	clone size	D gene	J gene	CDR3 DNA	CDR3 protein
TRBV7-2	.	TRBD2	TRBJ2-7	TGTGCCAGCAGCCCGGGACTAGCGGGAGCTGGCTACGAGCAGTACTTC	CASSPGLAGAGYEQYF
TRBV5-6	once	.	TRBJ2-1	TGTGCCAGCAGCCGTCGAGCCTCCTACAATGAGCAGTTCTTC	CASSRRASYNEQFF
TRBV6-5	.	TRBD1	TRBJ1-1	TGTGCCAGCAGACCAAGACAGGGGGGGAACACTGAAGCTTTCTTT	CASRPRQGGNTEAFF
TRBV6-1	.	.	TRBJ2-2	TGTGCCAGCAGTGAATTTTTGGGGGGCCGTAGGAACACCGGGGAGCTGTTTTTT	CASSEFLGGRRNTGELFF
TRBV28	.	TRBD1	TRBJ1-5	TGTGCCAGCAGTTCTTCTAGGACAGGGAAGGATCAGCCCCAGCATTTT	CASSSSRTGKDQPQHF
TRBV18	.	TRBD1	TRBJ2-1	TGTGCCAGCTCACAGGTCGGACAGGGTACCTACAATGAGCAGTTCTTC	CASSQVGQGTYNEQFF
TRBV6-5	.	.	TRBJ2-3	TGTGCCAGCAGTTACCTGGGAACGCAGTATTTT	CASSYLGTQYF
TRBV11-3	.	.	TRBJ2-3	TGTGCCAGCAGCTTAGGCGGGGCGGCCACAGATACGCAGTATTTT	CASSLGGAATDTQYF
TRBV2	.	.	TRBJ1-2	.	CASSEGWGGGSF
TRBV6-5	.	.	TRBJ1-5	TGTGCCAGCAGCTCCGGACACATTAATCAGCCCCAGCATTTT	CASSSGHINQPQHF
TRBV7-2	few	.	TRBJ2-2	TGTGCCAGCAGCCTGCGAGGACAGACCACCGGGGAGCTGTTTTTT	CASSLRGQTTGELFF
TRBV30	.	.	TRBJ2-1	TGTGCCTGGAGTCCTAAAGGGACCTACAATGAGCAGTTCTTC	CAWSPKGTYNEQFF
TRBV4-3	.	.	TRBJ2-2	TGCGCCAGCAGCCAAAAGACAAGAACCGGGGAGCTGTTTTTT	CASSQKTRTGELFF
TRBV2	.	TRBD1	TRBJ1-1	TGTGCCAGCACGATCAGTGGACAGGGGAACACTGAAGCTTTCTTT	CASTISGQGNTEAFF
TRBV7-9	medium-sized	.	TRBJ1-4	TGTGCCAGCAGCTTAAGCGGGTTTAATGAAAAACTGTTTTTT	CASSLSGFNEKLFF
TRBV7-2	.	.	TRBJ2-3	TGTGCCAGCAGCTTAGTAGACGGAACCCCGGGGCAGTATTTT	CASSLVDGTPGQYF
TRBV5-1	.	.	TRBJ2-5	TGCGCCAGCAGCTTGTGGGGTAGGGAGACCCAGTACTTC	CASSLWGRETQYF
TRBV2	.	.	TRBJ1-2	TGTGCCAGCAGTGAAAGGCCCTATGGCTACACCTTC	CASSERPYGYTF
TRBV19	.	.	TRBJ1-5	TGTGCCAGTAGCCTGGAGATAGCGAGCAATCAGCCCCAGCATTTT	CASSLEIASNQPQHF
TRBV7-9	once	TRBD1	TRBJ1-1	TGTGCCAGCAGCACACAGGGGCTCGGGACTGAAGCTTTCTTT	CASSTQGLGTEAFF
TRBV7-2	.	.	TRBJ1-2	TGTGCCAGCACCCAAAGCCGGGACAACTATGGCTACACCTTC	CASTQSRDNYGYTF
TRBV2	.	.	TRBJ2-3	TGTGCCAGCAGTGAGAGAGATACGCAGTATTTT	CASSERDTQYF
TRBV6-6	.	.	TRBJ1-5	TGTGCCAGCAGATTGGACAGCAATCAGCCCCAGCATTTT	CASRLDSNQPQHF
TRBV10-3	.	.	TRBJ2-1	TGTGCCATCAGCCCTAAACAAGGGTCTTACAATGAGCAGTTCTTC	CAISPKQGSYNEQFF
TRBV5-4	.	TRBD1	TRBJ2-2	TGTGCCAGCAGCTTGGGGACAGGGCCCACCGGGGAGCTGTTTTTT	CASSLGTGPTGELFF
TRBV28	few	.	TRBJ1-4	TGTGCCAGCAGTCTTCGATCAGGGCGGTTGGATGAAAAACTGTTTTTT	CASSLRSGRLDEKLFF
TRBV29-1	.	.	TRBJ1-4	TGCAGCGTTGTAAAAGGCGGCCTGGGAACTAATGAAAAACTGTTTTTT	CSVVKGGLGTNEKLFF
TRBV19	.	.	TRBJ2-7	TGTGCCAGTAGTATTGTTTCGGGAAAATACGAGCAGTACTTC	CASSIVSGKYEQYF
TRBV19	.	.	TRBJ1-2	TGTGCCAGTGCCGACAAGAACTATGGCTACACCTTC	CASADKNYGYTF
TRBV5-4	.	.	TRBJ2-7	TGTGCCAGCAGGACTCTTGGGCAAAATGTAGGCGAGCAGTACTTC	CASRTLGQNVGEQYF
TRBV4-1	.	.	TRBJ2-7	TGCGCCAGCAGCCGGGCGGGACACCTCGGGTACGAGCAGTACTTC	CASSRAGHLGYEQYF
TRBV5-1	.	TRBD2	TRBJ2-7	TGCGCCAGCAGCTTATATGGGACTAGCGGGACTGTATCCTACGAGCAGTGCTTC	CASSLYGTSGTVSYEQCF
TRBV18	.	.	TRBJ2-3	TGTGCCAGCTCACCGGTTTTGGGAAGAAGCACAGATACGCAGTATTTT	CASSPVLGRSTDTQYF
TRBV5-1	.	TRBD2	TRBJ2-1	TGCGCCAGCAGCTCCCTAGCGGCAGAGGAGCAGTTCTTC	CASSSLAAEEQFF
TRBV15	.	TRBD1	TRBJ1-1	TGTGCCACCAGCACAAGGATCAGGGGGCCGTTGGCCACTGAAGCTTTCTTT	CATSTRIRGPLATEAFF
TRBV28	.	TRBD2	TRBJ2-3	TGTGCCAGCAGTTTACTAAGCGGGAGAGTAGATACGCAGTATTTT	CASSLLSGRVDTQYF
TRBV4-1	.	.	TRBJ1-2	TGCGCCAGCAGCCAAGACCAAACTAACTATGGCTACACCTTC	CASSQDQTNYGYTF
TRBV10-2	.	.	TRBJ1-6	TGCGCCAGCAGTGACAGTCGGTCACCCCTCCACTTT	CASSDSRSPLHF
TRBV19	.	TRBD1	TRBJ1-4	TGTGCCAGTAGTCCCCTGGCAGGGGGAGATGAAAAACTGTTTTTT	CASSPLAGGDEKLFF
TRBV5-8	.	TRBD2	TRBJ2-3	TGTGCCAGCAGCAAGGACGGGGGGTCCACAGATACGCAGTATTTT	CASSKDGGSTDTQYF
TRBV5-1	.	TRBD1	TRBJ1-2	TGCGCCAGCAGCAACGGGACAGTCGTTGGCGGCTACACCTTC	CASSNGTVVGGYTF
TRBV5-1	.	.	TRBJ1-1	TGCGCCAGCAGGGATCAGGGCGGGAACACTGAAGCTTTCTTT	CASRDQGGNTEAFF
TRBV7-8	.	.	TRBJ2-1	TGTGCCAGCAGCCCACCTAGCGTGGGCTACAATGAGCAGTTCTTC	CASSPPSVGYNEQFF
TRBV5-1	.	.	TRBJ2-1	TGCGCCAGCAGCTTCGATGGATCGAGATACAATGAGCAGTTCTTC	CASSFDGSRYNEQFF
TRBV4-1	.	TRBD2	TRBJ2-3	TGCGCCAGCAGCCGCGCAGGACTAGCGGGGGGCACAGATACGCAGTATTTT	CASSRAGLAGGTDTQYF
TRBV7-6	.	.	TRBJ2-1	TGTGCCAGCAGCTTGGGCTTAGGGGTCAATGAGCAGTTCTTC	CASSLGLGVNEQFF
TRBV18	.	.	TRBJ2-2	TGTGCCAGCTCGGACACCGGGGAGCTGTTTTTT	CASSDTGELFF
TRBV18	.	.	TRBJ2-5	TGTGCCAGCTCAATGGGCCTACAAGAGACCCAGTACTTC	CASSMGLQETQYF
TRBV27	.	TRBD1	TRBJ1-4	TGTGCCAGCAGTCTGGACAGGGTTGACGAAAAACTGTTTTTT	CASSLDRVDEKLFF
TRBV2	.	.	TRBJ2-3	TGTGCCAGCAGACCCGGGGCCACAGATACGCAGTATTTT	CASRPGATDTQYF
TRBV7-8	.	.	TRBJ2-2	TGTGCCAGCAGACTTGTGAGAACCGGGGAGCTGTTTTTT	CASRLVRTGELFF
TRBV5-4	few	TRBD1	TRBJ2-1	TGTGCCAGCAGCCTCCGGGAGACAGGGGGCCACAATGAGCAGTTCTTC	CASSLRETGGHNEQFF
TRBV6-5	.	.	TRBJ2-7	TGTGCCAGCAGCCGAAGGACGGGGCAATCGGGTGAGCAGTACTTC	CASSRRTGQSGEQYF
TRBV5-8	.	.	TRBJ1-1	TGTGCCAGCAGCCTGGGGGACTTGAACACTGAAGCTTTCTTT	CASSLGDLNTEAFF
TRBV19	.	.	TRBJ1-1	TGTGCCAGTAGACTACAGAGGAACACTGAAGCTTTCTTT	CASRLQRNTEAFF
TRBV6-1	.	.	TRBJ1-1	TGTGCCAGCAGGAACTCTAAGAACACTGAAGCTTTCTTT	CASRNSKNTEAFF
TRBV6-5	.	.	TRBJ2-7	TGTGCCACCGTCCGGGGAAGAGGTACCTACGAGCAGTACTTC	CATVRGRGTYEQYF
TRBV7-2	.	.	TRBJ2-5	TGTGCCAGCGGACTCCTTGGAGAGACCCAGTACTTC	CASGLLGETQYF
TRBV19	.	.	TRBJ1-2	TGTGCCAGTAGTATCGGAACCGCCGATAACTATGGCTACACCTTC	CASSIGTADNYGYTF
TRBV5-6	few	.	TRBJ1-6	TGTGCCAGCAGCTTGGTTGGATCTAATTCACCCCTCCACTTT	CASSLVGSNSPLHF